One sample yielded the 28 T cell receptor beta chains listed below, sequenced in a study of blood T cell repertoires in COVID-19 (dated by TCRdb to 2020 to 2022). The library came from the immunoSEQ multiplex PCR assay. TCRdb retrieved this table from immuneACCESS and kept in-frame rearrangements only. Not all clones are present; in checked studies, unresolved V genes account for under half, and no reason is known for the remainder. This sample lists a few hundred thousand clones; 80% to 95% were detected once. Of the sample, under 3% falls within the top ten clones. Source material: peripheral blood. All receptors come from a person under 35 with COVID-19, enrolled during active disease.

J is TRBJ2-1 and V is TRBV9; TRBD2 matches at 8 bases. The CDR3 is made up of 15 amino acids. V lost 3 bases, J lost 4 bases, and 6 bases stayed unmatched. Germline CDR1 SGDLS, CDR2 YYNGEE. CDR3 in DNA: TGTGCCAGCAGCGCAGCGGGAGACTTATACAATGAGCAGTTCTTC. Translated: CASSAAGDLYNEQFF.

The J gene is TRBJ2-7, the V gene TRBV4-3, with TRBD1 identical over 10 bases. Germline assignment: CDR1 LGHNA and CDR2 YSLEER. Trimming at V came to 1 base and at J to 5 bases, leaving 8 bases not matched to a gene. CDR3 length: 16 residues. In DNA form, the CDR3 reads TGCGCCAGCAGCCAAGTGGCCGGGACAGGGGCCAACGAGCAGTACTTC. Protein product: CASSQVAGTGANEQYF.

This chain connects TRBV6-4 to TRBJ1-1; D remains ambiguous. With 6 bases removed from V and 4 bases from J, the gap between germline ends came to 12 bases. Germline CDR1 and CDR2: MRHNA and SNTAGT. The CDR3 loop spans 13 amino acids. The DNA for the CDR3 is TGTGCCAGCAGGGCGGGGTCCGGCACTGAAGCTTTCTTT. Protein sequence: CASRAGSGTEAFF.

V is TRBV2 and J is TRBJ1-1, with TRBD1 matching over 8 bases. The CDR3 covers 14 residues. Germline lookup yields CDR1 SNHLY and CDR2 FYNNEI. The junction had 5 bases not matched to a gene; V was cut back by 6 bases and J by 2 bases. The CDR3 loop is CASRLQGVNTEAFF. In DNA form, the CDR3 reads TGTGCCAGCAGACTACAGGGGGTAAACACTGAAGCTTTCTTT.

The chain couples TRBV6-6 to TRBJ2-2, with D unresolved. The V gene's germline CDR1 is MNHNY and CDR2 SVGAGI (reference sequence). With 6 bases removed from V and 3 bases from J, the gap between germline ends came to 11 bases. The length of the CDR3 is 14 residues. As DNA, the CDR3 is TGTGCCAGCAGCTTCGGGTTCTACACCGGGGAGCTGTTTTTT. This encodes CASSFGFYTGELFF.

CDR3 protein: CASSLGQGSPSANEQFF. The CDR3 DNA follows: TGTGCCAGCAGCTTGGGACAGGGATCCCCTTCGGCCAATGAGCAGTTCTTC. The rearrangement joins TRBV5-8 to TRBJ2-1; 7 nucleotides align to TRBD1. The CDR3 covers 17 residues. The junction had 12 bases not matched to a gene; V was cut back by 0 bases and J by 6 bases. Germline CDR1 and CDR2: SGHTS and YDEGEE.

The chain links TRBV10-3 to TRBJ2-7; D is unresolved. In germline, CDR1 is ENHRY, CDR2 SYGVKD. The germline V and J ends were trimmed by 0 bases and 7 bases, with 4 bases remaining between them. CDR3 length: 11 amino acids. CDR3 DNA sequence: TGTGCCATCAGTGAGTCGAGGGAGCAGTACTTC. This translates into CAISESREQYF.

V usage is TRBV5-1 and J usage is TRBJ2-2, with D perhaps TRBD2 (6 bases). The ends were cut back, 7 bases at V and 3 bases at J, with 10 bases in the middle. The V gene's germline CDR1 is SGHRS and CDR2 YFSETQ. This CDR3 contains 13 residues. CDR3 region: CASRVADTGELFF. Here the CDR3 DNA reads TGCGCCAGCCGGGTAGCGGACACCGGGGAGCTGTTTTTT.

This chain links TRBV27 with TRBJ2-4; D is unclear. Trimming took off 3 bases at V and 8 bases at J, with 14 bases between the two ends. The germline CDR1 and CDR2 sequences are MNHEY and SMNVEV (reference sequence). This CDR3 is built from 14 residues. Here the CDR3 reads CASSFLAKLDIQYF. Here the CDR3 DNA reads TGTGCCAGCAGTTTTTTAGCTAAGTTAGACATTCAGTACTTC.

V gene TRBV5-4 combines with J gene TRBJ1-1, with D possibly TRBD1 on 5 matching bases. Germline V gene data show CDR1 as SGHNT and CDR2 as YYREEE (reference sequence). The CDR3 loop spans 13 amino acids. The V gene lost 4 bases and the J gene lost 7 bases, with 14 bases spanning the gap. CDR3 sequence (DNA): TGTGCCAGCAGCAATAACGACAGATATGAAGCTTTCTTT. This encodes CASSNNDRYEAFF.

This clone showed up just once. This chain links TRBV5-1 with TRBJ2-2, with TRBD1 as a possible D gene (6 bases). Trimming pared 2 bases from V and 0 bases from J, leaving 11 bases between. This CDR3 spans 16 amino acids. Germline assignment: CDR1 SGHRS and CDR2 YFSETQ. The CDR3 DNA reads as TGCGCCAGCAGCTTCGGACAGTTCGCGAACACCGGGGAGCTGTTTTTT. This codes for CASSFGQFANTGELFF.

The rearrangement uses TRBV19 and TRBJ2-7; 9 bases match TRBD1. This CDR3 region has 14 residues. The V gene's germline CDR1 is LNHDA and CDR2 SQIVND (reference sequence). V shed 5 bases, J shed 6 bases, and the junction held 8 bases outside the gene matches. The DNA of the CDR3 is TGTGCCAGTAGTCTGGGACAGGGACGGGGCGAGCAGTACTTC. Translation: CASSLGQGRGEQYF.

The J gene is TRBJ1-3, the V gene TRBV28, with a possible D match to TRBD1 (6 bases). The length of the CDR3 is 17 residues. V shed 2 bases and J shed 3 bases, with 17 bases lying between them. The germline V gene encodes CDR1 MDHEN and CDR2 SYDVKM. CDR3 in amino acids: CASSLDLAGAIGNTIYF. The CDR3 DNA reads as TGTGCCAGCAGTTTAGATCTGGCGGGGGCGATTGGAAACACCATATATTTT.

V usage is TRBV30 and J usage is TRBJ2-3; D is perhaps TRBD1 (5 bases). V lost 0 bases and J 2 bases, leaving 18 bases between the germline ends. Germline V gene data show CDR1 as GTSNPN and CDR2 as SVGIG (reference sequence). This CDR3 comprises 17 residues. The CDR3 loop reads CAWSVNVWGRNTDTQYF. CDR3 sequence (DNA): TGTGCCTGGAGTGTAAATGTCTGGGGCCGGAACACAGATACGCAGTATTTT.

This clone appeared once. This chain links TRBV6-5 with TRBJ2-7, with D possibly being TRBD2 (5 bases). The CDR3 has 13 amino acids. The germline gives CDR1 MNHEY, CDR2 SVGAGI. V was pared by 8 bases and J by 1 base, with 12 bases between. The CDR3 DNA reads as TGTGCCAGCGGCCCGAGAGGGTCCTACGAGCAGTACTTC. This sequence encodes CASGPRGSYEQYF.

The chain is built from TRBV4-2 and TRBJ2-7; 11 nucleotides match TRBD2. The junction had 14 bases not matched to a gene; V was cut back by 0 bases and J by 4 bases. This CDR3 region has 19 residues. CDR1 and CDR2 (germline): LGHNA, YNFKEQ. The CDR3 coding sequence is TGTGCCAGCAGCCAAGACGTAAGGCTAGCGGGAGGAGGTCCGTACGAGCAGTACTTC. Protein sequence: CASSQDVRLAGGGPYEQYF.

This clone was picked up one time. The chain recombines TRBV6-6 with TRBJ2-2, with D tentatively TRBD1 (5 bases). The CDR3 covers 14 residues. V gave up 5 bases and J gave up 4 bases, with 11 bases separating them. Germline CDR1 MNHNY, CDR2 SVGAGI (reference sequence). CDR3 sequence: CASSARQITGELFF. The CDR3 DNA reads TGTGCCAGCAGTGCACGACAGATCACCGGGGAGCTGTTTTTT.

CDR3 bases: TGTGCCAGCAGTTACTCCACTGCGGAAAAACTGTTTTTT. Translation: CASSYSTAEKLFF. The chain recombines TRBV6-5 with TRBJ1-4; D remains unclear. The germline V and J ends were trimmed by 0 bases and 8 bases, with 7 bases remaining between them. The CDR3 has 13 residues. Per germline, CDR1 MNHEY and CDR2 SVGAGI.

The rearrangement joins TRBV7-2 to TRBJ2-5; 11 bases align to TRBD1. The J segment lost 4 bases and the V segment lost 5 bases, leaving 3 bases of the junction unmatched. Germline assignment: CDR1 SGHTA and CDR2 FQGNSA. The CDR3 runs to 14 residues. DNA for the CDR3: TGTGCCAGCAGCCCAGGGACAGGGGGAGAGACCCAGTACTTC. As protein: CASSPGTGGETQYF. The full variable domain, its missing parts supplied by reference TRBV7-2 and TRBJ2-5, is GAGVSQSPSNKVTEKGKDVELRCDPISGHTALYWYRQSLGQGLEFLIYFQGNSAPDKSGLPSDRFSAERTGGSVSTLTIQRTQQEDSAVYLCASSPGTGGETQYFGPGTRLLVL.

This chain links TRBV3-1 (or the pseudogene TRBV3-2) with TRBJ2-5; 12 nucleotides agree with TRBD1. V shed 4 bases, J shed 5 bases, and the junction held 11 bases outside the gene matches. The CDR3 has 17 amino acids. The germline V gene encodes CDR1 LGHDT and CDR2 YNNKEL (reference sequence). CDR3: CASSPPVGTGGAETQYF. The DNA of the CDR3 is TGTGCCAGCAGCCCCCCAGTTGGGACAGGGGGCGCGGAGACCCAGTACTTC.

The genes are TRBV7-2 and TRBJ2-4; 8 nucleotides line up with TRBD2. The length of the CDR3 is 16 residues. The V gene's germline CDR1 is SGHTA and CDR2 FQGNSA. V gave up 1 base and J gave up 8 bases; unmatched junction bases: 10. For the CDR3, the DNA is TGTGCCAGCAGCTTAGGCATTCGACTAGCGATGGACATTCAGTACTTC. It codes for CASSLGIRLAMDIQYF.

The chain employs TRBV13 and TRBJ2-1; 8 bases match TRBD2. The CDR3 covers 15 residues. The germline CDR1 and CDR2 sequences are PRHDT and FYEKMQ (reference sequence). The V segment lost 4 bases and the J segment 8 bases; nucleotides outside the gene matches: 10. CDR3 sequence: CASSSGTRGWDEQFF. The CDR3 coding sequence is TGTGCCAGCAGCTCGGGGACTAGGGGTTGGGATGAGCAGTTCTTC.

The rearrangement links TRBV21-1 to TRBJ2-3; the D call in the table, TRBD2, was not verified against the DNA. TRBV21-1 is reported as a pseudogene. The CDR3 totals 20 residues. For the CDR3, the DNA is TGTGCCAGCAGCAAATATCTCGGACCAACAAGTACTAGCGGCACAGATACGCAGTATTTT. Encoded protein: CASSKYLGPTSTSGTDTQYF.

The rearrangement joins TRBV5-4 to TRBJ2-1; 14 positions match TRBD2. V was clipped by 3 bases and J by 7 bases; unmatched bases: 6. The CDR3 is 16 amino acids. Germline CDR1 reads SGHNT; CDR2 reads YYREEE (reference sequence). The CDR3 sequence: CASSSGLAGVENEQFF. The CDR3 coding sequence is TGTGCCAGCAGCTCGGGACTAGCGGGAGTTGAAAATGAGCAGTTCTTC.

This rearrangement joins TRBV13 to TRBJ2-1, with 10 nucleotides matching TRBD2. The CDR3 runs 15 residues. Germline-derived CDR1 and CDR2 are PRHDT and FYEKMQ (reference sequence). With V trimmed by 2 bases and J by 9 bases, 7 bases remained unmatched. The CDR3 DNA follows: TGTGCCAGCAGCTTAAAGAGCGGGAGGGGGGCTGAGCAGTTCTTC. Translating gives CASSLKSGRGAEQFF.

This clone has just one count. CDR3 loop: CASSPGLNTGELFF. CDR3 in DNA: TGTGCCAGTAGCCCGGGACTAAACACCGGGGAGCTGTTTTTT. V and J are TRBV19 and TRBJ2-2; 7 bases align to TRBD2. Germline loops: CDR1 LNHDA, CDR2 SQIVND (reference sequence). Germline trimming cut 6 bases from V and 2 bases from J; bases unmatched to any gene: 3. The CDR3 consists of 14 residues. Supplemented by reference TRBV19 and TRBJ2-2, the full variable domain reads DGGITQSPKYLFRKEGQNVTLSCEQNLNHDAMYWYRQDPGQGLRLIYYSQIVNDFQKGDIAEGYSVSREKKESFPLTVTSAQKNPTAFYLCASSPGLNTGELFFGEGSRLTVL.

The rearrangement joins TRBV6-5 to TRBJ1-1; 7 bases fit TRBD1. The J segment lost 0 bases and the V segment lost 6 bases, leaving 4 bases of the junction unmatched. CDR1 and CDR2 from the germline V gene are MNHEY and SVGAGI. This CDR3 region has 14 residues. CDR3 residues: CASRKTGMNTEAFF. CDR3 coding DNA: TGTGCCAGCAGAAAGACAGGGATGAACACTGAAGCTTTCTTT.

This clone was seen only a few times. The CDR3, as DNA: TGTGCCAGCAGTGCGGGGACAGGCGACACCGGGGAGCTGTTTTTT. This encodes CASSAGTGDTGELFF. The J gene is TRBJ2-2, the V gene TRBV25-1; 8 nucleotides match TRBD1. This CDR3 spans 15 amino acids. V trimming: 4 bases; J trimming: 3 bases; junction bases outside the gene matches: 4. Germline CDR1 reads MGHDK; CDR2 reads SYGVNS.